This T cell receptor (beta chain) was identified during a study of shared clonotypes between healthy human individuals. Study-wide background: Plates per donor: three CD4 naive, three CD4 memory, two CD8 naive, one CD8 memory.

TCRdb's table, derived via immunoSEQ multiplex PCR, lists solely in-frame clones and lacks some. The data hold 2 million to 3 million clones, with over 85% observed a single time. The sequenced sample was naive CD4+ T cells from PBMCs. Subset meaning: CD45RA+ positively selected. The TCR comes from a man between 18 and 29 years old in good health. Some clones in this sample may be carry-over from other donors' samples.

The CDR3 sequence: CASIRRGQVGGYTF. The CDR3 DNA sequence: TGTGCCAGTATTAGGCGGGGACAGGTAGGTGGCTACACCTTC. The V gene is TRBV19, the J gene TRBJ1-2; the match to TRBD1 covers 8 bases. The germline V gene has CDR1 LNHDA and CDR2 SQIVND (reference sequence). V dropped 7 bases and J dropped 7; count of bases not matched to a gene: 11. There are 14 residues in the CDR3.